The 6 T cell receptor beta chains given below trace back to one sample, sequenced in a study of blood T cell repertoires in COVID-19 (dated by TCRdb to 2018 to 2020). The library was prepared using the immunoSEQ multiplex PCR assay. TCRdb's version of the immuneACCESS table is confined to in-frame rearrangements and falls short of the full clone set. An unresolved V gene accounts for under half of the shortfall where checked; the remainder is of unknown origin. This sample lists 150,000 or so clones; roughly 85% were detected once. 4.4% of the sample rests with the top ten. What was sequenced was PBMCs or T cells enriched from blood (not recorded which). These receptors all stem from a woman in her forties or fifties who had recovered from COVID-19.

This clone was counted at least ten times. This chain connects TRBV10-2 to TRBJ1-1; no reliable D call. The V end lost 7 bases, the J end lost 6 bases, and 18 bases lay between the germline ends. CDR3 length equals 14 residues. The germline CDR1 and CDR2 sequences are WSHSY and SAAADI. CDR3 DNA: TGCGCCAGCACCCCCGAGGGCGGTGGGGCTGAAGCTTTCTTT. As protein: CASTPEGGGAEAFF.

The chain links TRBV4-2 to TRBJ2-2, with no clear D. The CDR3 length is 13 residues. Germline V gene data show CDR1 as LGHNA and CDR2 as YNFKEQ. Trimming pared 4 bases from V and 0 bases from J, leaving 3 bases between. The CDR3 loop reads CASSPANTGELFF. The CDR3 DNA is TGTGCCAGCAGCCCGGCGAACACCGGGGAGCTGTTTTTT.

The rearrangement links TRBV21-1 to TRBJ1-2; the table's D call of TRBD1 was not tested on the DNA. TRBV21-1 is annotated as a pseudogene. The CDR3 has 15 residues. In nucleotides, the CDR3 is TGTGCCAGCAGCAAAGAGGCAGGGGTGGGATATGGCTACACCTTC. This translates into CASSKEAGVGYGYTF.

V usage is TRBV7-2 and J usage is TRBJ1-2, with a weak D call TRBD1 (5 bases). The germline V and J ends were trimmed by 5 bases and 3 bases, with 16 bases remaining between them. CDR1 is SGHTA, CDR2 FQGNSA, per germline. The CDR3 totals 15 residues. The CDR3 loop reads CASSALVGADYGYTF. As DNA, the CDR3 is TGTGCCAGCAGCGCTCTGGTAGGGGCAGACTATGGCTACACCTTC.

This clone turned up a few times. The J gene is TRBJ1-4, the V gene TRBV19; D gene unclear. CDR1 and CDR2 (germline): LNHDA, SQIVND (reference sequence). The CDR3 covers 15 residues. Trimming removed 6 bases from V and 9 bases from J, with 20 bases in between. CDR3 in amino acids: CASSPREGTGKKLFF. CDR3 nucleotide sequence: TGTGCCAGTAGCCCACGGGAGGGAACCGGGAAAAAACTGTTTTTT.

This chain connects TRBV5-5 to TRBJ1-1; D unclear. The germline V gene has CDR1 SGHKS and CDR2 YYEKEE (reference sequence). Deletions cut 1 base from V and 1 base from J, with 11 bases between. The CDR3 runs 15 residues. Here the CDR3 reads CASSLWQVANTEAFF. As DNA, the CDR3 is TGTGCCAGCAGCTTGTGGCAGGTGGCGAACACTGAAGCTTTCTTT.